This note documents a single T cell receptor beta chain sequence. Trimming shortened V by 3 bases and J by 3 bases, and 5 bases separated the two germline ends. The CDR3 has 12 amino acids. Germline V CDR1 and CDR2: MDHEN, SYDVKM. The entry originates in a study of Ad26.COV2.S vaccination and SARS-CoV-2 variants. Study in general: Participant was drawn from the COV1001 Ad26.COV2.S trial arm. Intramuscular Ad26.COV2.S at 5x10^10 or 1x10^11 viral particles.

Sample treatment: approximately 18 received Ad26.COV2.S at low or high dose, single or two shots; several received placebo; per-sample allocation not given. Sampling was performed 63 days after the first vaccine or placebo injection. Donation was by an adult aged 18-55 years who was in Boston. Here immunoSEQ multiplex PCR was the method, and the copy in TCRdb shows in-frame clones only, minus some. Of 350,000 to 600,000 clones listed, 80% to 90% were seen once; the top ten hold 1.5% to 2%. The sequence derives from a person aged 18-60 years who received the Ad26.COV2.S COVID-19 vaccine or a placebo. The sequences come from peripheral blood, collected in a trial of Ad26.COV2.S vaccine versus placebo. V usage is TRBV28 and J usage is TRBJ1-1; D gene uncertain. The CDR3 DNA follows: TGTGCCAGCAGTTTTTTGTACACTGAAGCTTTCTTT. This sequence encodes CASSFLYTEAFF.